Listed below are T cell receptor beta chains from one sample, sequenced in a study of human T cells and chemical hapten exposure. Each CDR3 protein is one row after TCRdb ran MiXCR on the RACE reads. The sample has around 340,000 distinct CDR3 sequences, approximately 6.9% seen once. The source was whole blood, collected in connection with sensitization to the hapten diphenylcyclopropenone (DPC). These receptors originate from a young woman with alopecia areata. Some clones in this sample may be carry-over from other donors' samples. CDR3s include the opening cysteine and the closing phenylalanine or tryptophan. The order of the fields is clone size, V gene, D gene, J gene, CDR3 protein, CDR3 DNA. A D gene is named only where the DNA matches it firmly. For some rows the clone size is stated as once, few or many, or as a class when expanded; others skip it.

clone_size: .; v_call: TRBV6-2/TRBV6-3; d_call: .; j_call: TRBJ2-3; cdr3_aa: CASSPGLPADTQYF; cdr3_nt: TGTGCCAGCAGTCCGGGACTCCCGGCAGATACGCAGTATTTT
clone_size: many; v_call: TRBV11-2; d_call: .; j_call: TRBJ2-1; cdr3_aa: CASSLDPDNEQFF; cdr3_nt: TGTGCCAGCAGCCTGGACCCGGACAATGAGCAGTTCTTC
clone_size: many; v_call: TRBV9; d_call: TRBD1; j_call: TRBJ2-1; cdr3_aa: CASSTRQGHPFSYNEQFF; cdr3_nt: TGTGCCAGCAGCACAAGACAGGGTCACCCCTTCTCCTACAATGAGCAGTTCTTC
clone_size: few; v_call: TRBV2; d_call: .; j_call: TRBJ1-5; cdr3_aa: CASSETWSNQPQHF; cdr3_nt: TGTGCCAGCAGCGAAACATGGAGCAATCAGCCCCAGCATTTT
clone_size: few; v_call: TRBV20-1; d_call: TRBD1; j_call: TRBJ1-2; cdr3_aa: CSASPRQGVDYGYTF; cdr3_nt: TGCAGTGCTAGTCCCCGACAGGGGGTAGACTATGGCTACACCTTC
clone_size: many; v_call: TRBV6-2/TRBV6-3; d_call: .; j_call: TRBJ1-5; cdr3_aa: CASSHTDSPNQPQHF; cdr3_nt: TGTGCCAGCAGTCATACCGACAGTCCCAATCAGCCCCAGCATTTT
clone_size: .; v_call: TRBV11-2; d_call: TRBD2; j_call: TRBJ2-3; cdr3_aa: CASRGPGGGGDTQYF; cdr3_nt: TGTGCCAGCAGGGGCCCTGGCGGGGGTGGAGATACGCAGTATTTT
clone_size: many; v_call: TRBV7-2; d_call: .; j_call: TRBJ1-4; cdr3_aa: CASRGPNEKLFF; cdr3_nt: TGTGCCAGCAGGGGACCTAATGAAAAACTGTTTTTT
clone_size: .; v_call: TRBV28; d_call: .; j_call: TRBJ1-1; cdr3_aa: CASSLPGTPHEAFF; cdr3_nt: TGTGCCAGCAGCTTACCAGGGACACCCCATGAAGCTTTCTTT
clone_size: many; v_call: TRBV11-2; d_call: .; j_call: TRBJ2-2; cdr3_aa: CASSLVGASTGELFF; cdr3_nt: TGTGCCAGCAGCTTAGTCGGGGCCTCTACGGGGGAGCTGTTTTTT
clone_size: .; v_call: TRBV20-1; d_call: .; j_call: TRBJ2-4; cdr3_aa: CSASLLNIQYF; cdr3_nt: TGCAGTGCTAGTTTATTAAACATTCAGTACTTC
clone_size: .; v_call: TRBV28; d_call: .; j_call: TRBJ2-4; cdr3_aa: CASSWQGTLAKNIQYF; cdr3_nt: TGTGCCAGCAGTTGGCAGGGAACCCTAGCCAAAAACATTCAGTACTTC
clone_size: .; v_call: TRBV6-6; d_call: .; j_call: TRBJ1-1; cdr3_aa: CASSSLEPGAFF; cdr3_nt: TGTGCCAGCAGCTCTCTGGAGCCGGGTGCTTTCTTT
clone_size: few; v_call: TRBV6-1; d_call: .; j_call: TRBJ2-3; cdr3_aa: CASSQLWLAGDTQYF; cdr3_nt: TGTGCCAGCAGCCAACTCTGGCTAGCCGGAGATACGCAGTATTTT
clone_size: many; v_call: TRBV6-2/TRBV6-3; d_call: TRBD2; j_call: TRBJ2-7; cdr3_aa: CASSAPSGGAYEQYF; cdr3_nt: TGTGCCAGCAGTGCTCCTAGCGGGGGGGCCTACGAGCAGTACTTC
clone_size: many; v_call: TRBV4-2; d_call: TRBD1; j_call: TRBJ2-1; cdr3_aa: CASRPTGTGGYNEQFF; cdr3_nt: TGTGCCAGCAGGCCGACCGGGACAGGGGGGTACAATGAGCAGTTCTTC
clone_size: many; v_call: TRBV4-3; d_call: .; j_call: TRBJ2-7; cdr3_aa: CASSQEQSETYEQYF; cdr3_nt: TGCGCCAGCAGCCAAGAACAGTCTGAGACCTACGAGCAGTACTTC
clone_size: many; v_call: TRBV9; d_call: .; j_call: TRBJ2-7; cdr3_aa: CASSPASGTLSYEQYF; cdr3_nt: TGTGCCAGCAGCCCAGCATCCGGGACACTCTCCTACGAGCAGTACTTC
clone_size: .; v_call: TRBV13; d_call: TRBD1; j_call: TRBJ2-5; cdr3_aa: CASSLAEGQGETQYF; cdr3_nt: TGTGCCAGCAGCTTAGCCGAAGGACAGGGGGAGACCCAGTACTTC
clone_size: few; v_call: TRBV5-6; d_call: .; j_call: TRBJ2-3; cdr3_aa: CASSTAGTSTDTQYF; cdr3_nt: TGTGCCAGCAGCACTGCAGGGACCAGCACAGATACGCAGTATTTT
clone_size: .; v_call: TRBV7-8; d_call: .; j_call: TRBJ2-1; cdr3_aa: CASSSHDGGYEQFF; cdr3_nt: TGTGCCAGCAGCTCCCACGATGGGGGCTATGAGCAGTTCTTC
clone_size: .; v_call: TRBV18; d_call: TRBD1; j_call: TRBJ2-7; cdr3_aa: CASSLNPSVDRGLFYEQYF; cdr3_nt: TGTGCCAGCTCACTAAACCCGTCGGTTGACAGGGGCCTCTTCTACGAGCAGTACTTC
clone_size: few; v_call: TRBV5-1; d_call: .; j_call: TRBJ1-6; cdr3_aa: CASRDNGNSPLHF; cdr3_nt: TGCGCCAGCCGGGACAACGGGAATTCACCCCTCCACTTT
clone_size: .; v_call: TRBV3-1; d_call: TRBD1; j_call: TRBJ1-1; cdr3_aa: CASSQLPGQGGTEAFF; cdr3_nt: TGTGCCAGCAGCCAGCTCCCGGGACAGGGGGGCACTGAAGCTTTCTTT
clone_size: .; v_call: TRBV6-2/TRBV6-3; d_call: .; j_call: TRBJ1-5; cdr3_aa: CASTPSGNQPQHF; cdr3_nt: TGTGCCAGCACCCCCAGCGGCAATCAGCCCCAGCATTTT
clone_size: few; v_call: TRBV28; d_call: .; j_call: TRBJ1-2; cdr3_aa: CASSPASAYGYTF; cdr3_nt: TGTGCCAGCAGTCCTGCAAGCGCCTATGGCTACACCTTC
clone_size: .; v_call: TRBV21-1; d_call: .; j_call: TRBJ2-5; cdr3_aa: CASSKVLAGVQETQYF; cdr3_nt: TGTGCCAGCAGCAAAGTACTAGCGGGGGTCCAAGAGACCCAGTACTTC
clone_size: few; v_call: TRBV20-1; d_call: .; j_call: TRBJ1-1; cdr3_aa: CSAREQLNTEAFF; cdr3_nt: TGCAGTGCTAGGGAACAGTTAAACACTGAAGCTTTCTTT
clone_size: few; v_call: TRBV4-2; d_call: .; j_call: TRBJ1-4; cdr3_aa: CASSRATGESEKLFF; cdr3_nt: TGTGCCAGCAGCCGGGCGACAGGTGAAAGTGAAAAACTGTTTTTT
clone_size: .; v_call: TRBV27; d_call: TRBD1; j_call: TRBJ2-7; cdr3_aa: CASSFRTGAAYEQYF; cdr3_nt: TGTGCCAGCAGTTTCCGGACAGGGGCGGCCTACGAGCAGTACTTC
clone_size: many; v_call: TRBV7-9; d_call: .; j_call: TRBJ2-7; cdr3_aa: CASSTIAGTDEQYF; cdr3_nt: TGTGCCAGCAGTACTATCGCAGGGACCGACGAGCAGTACTTC
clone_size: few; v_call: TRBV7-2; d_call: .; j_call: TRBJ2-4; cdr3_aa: CASSLGAGWENIQYF; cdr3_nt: TGTGCCAGCAGCTTAGGGGCAGGGTGGGAAAACATTCAGTACTTC
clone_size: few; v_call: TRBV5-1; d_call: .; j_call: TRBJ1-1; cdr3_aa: CASSFKGDTEAFF; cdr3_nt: TGCGCCAGCAGTTTCAAGGGGGACACTGAAGCTTTCTTT
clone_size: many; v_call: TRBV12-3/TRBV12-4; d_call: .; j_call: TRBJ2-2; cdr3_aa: CASIRRNTGELFF; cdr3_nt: TGTGCCAGCATCCGTAGGAACACCGGGGAGCTGTTTTTT
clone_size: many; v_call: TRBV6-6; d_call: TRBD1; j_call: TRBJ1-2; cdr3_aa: CASSSGTGGGDGYTF; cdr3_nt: TGTGCCAGCAGCTCCGGGACAGGGGGCGGCGATGGCTACACCTTC
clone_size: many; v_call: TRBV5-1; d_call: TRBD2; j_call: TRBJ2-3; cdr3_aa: CASSLPGTSSADTQYF; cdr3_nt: TGCGCCAGCAGCTTACCAGGGACTAGCTCAGCGGATACGCAGTATTTT
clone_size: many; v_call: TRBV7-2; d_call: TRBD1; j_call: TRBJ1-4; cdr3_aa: CASSRDSNNEKLFF; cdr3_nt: TGTGCCAGCAGTCGGGACAGCAATAATGAAAAACTGTTTTTT
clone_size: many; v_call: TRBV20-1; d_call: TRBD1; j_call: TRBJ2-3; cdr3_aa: CSAPVDRGRDTQYF; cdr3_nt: TGCAGTGCGCCCGTGGACAGGGGGCGGGATACGCAGTATTTT
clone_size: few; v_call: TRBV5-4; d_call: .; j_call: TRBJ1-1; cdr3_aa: CASSLVAVNTEAFF; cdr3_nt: TGTGCCAGCAGCTTGGTGGCCGTGAACACTGAAGCTTTCTTT
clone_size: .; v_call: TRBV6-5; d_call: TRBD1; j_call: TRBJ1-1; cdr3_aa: CASRRDSLEAFF; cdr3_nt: TGTGCCAGCAGAAGGGACAGCCTTGAAGCTTTCTTT
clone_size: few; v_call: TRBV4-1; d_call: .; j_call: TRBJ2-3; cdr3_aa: CASSQVSPGTDTQYF; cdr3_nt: TGCGCCAGCAGCCAAGTATCCCCGGGCACAGATACGCAGTATTTT
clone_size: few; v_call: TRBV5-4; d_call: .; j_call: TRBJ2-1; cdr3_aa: CASSQTGLSSQRSSYNEQFF; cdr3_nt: TGTGCCAGCAGCCAGACAGGTCTCAGCTCCCAAAGGAGCTCCTACAATGAGCAGTTCTTC
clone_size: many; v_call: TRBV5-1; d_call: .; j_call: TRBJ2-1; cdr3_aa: CASSLQGSQFF; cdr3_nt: TGCGCCAGCAGCTTGCAGGGGTCGCAGTTCTTC
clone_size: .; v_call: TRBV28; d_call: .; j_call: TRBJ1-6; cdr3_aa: CASSPQQGSYNSPLHF; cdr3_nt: TGTGCCAGCAGTCCCCAACAGGGTTCCTATAATTCACCCCTCCACTTT
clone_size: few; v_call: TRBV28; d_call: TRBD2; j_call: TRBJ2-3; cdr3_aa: CASSSSGESTDTQYF; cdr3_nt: TGTGCCAGCAGTTCTAGCGGGGAGAGCACAGATACGCAGTATTTT
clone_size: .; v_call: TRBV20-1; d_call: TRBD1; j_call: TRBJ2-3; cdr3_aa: CSAVGRQGASTDTQYF; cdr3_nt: TGCAGTGCTGTAGGCCGACAGGGGGCTAGCACAGATACGCAGTATTTT
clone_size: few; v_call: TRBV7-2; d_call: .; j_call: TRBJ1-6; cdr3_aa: CASSPRQSYNSPLHF; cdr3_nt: TGTGCCAGCAGCCCCCGACAGAGCTATAATTCACCCCTCCACTTT
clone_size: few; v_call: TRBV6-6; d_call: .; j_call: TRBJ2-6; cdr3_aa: CASSGRGTTSGANVLTF; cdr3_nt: TGTGCCAGCAGTGGCCGGGGGACCACCTCTGGGGCCAACGTCCTGACTTTC
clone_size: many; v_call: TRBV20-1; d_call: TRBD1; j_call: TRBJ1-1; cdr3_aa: CSPPDRGNTEAFF; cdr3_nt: TGCAGTCCGCCGGACAGGGGGAACACTGAAGCTTTCTTT
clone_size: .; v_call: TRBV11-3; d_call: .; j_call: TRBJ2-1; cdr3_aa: CASSPRGDNEQFF; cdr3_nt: TGTGCCAGCAGCCCGAGGGGAGACAATGAGCAGTTCTTC
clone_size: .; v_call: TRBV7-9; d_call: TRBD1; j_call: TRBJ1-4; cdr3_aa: CASSLRSWDRTEVTNEKLFF; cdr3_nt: TGTGCCAGCAGCTTAAGAAGCTGGGACAGGACGGAGGTTACTAATGAAAAACTGTTTTTT
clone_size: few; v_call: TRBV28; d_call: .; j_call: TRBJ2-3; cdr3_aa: CASSLVGGTDTQYF; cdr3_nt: TGTGCCAGCAGTTTAGTCGGAGGCACAGATACGCAGTATTTT
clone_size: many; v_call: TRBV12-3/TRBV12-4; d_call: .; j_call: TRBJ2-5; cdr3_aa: CASSFGQGGETQYF; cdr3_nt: TGTGCCAGCAGTTTTGGGCAGGGCGGAGAGACCCAGTACTTC
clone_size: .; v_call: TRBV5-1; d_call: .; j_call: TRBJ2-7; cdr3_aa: CASSFMEQYF; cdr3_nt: TGCGCCAGCAGCTTCATGGAGCAGTACTTC
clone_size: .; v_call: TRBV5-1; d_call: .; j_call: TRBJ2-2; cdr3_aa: CASSFQRQGELFF; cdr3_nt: TGCGCCAGCAGCTTTCAAAGACAGGGGGAGCTGTTTTTT
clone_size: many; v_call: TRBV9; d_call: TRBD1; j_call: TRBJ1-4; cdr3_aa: CASSAGQLNEKLFF; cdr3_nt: TGTGCCAGCAGCGCGGGACAGCTAAATGAAAAACTGTTTTTT
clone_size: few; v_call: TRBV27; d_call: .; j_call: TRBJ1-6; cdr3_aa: CASSSGQPYNSPLHF; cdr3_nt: TGTGCCAGCAGTTCGGGACAACCCTATAATTCACCCCTCCACTTT